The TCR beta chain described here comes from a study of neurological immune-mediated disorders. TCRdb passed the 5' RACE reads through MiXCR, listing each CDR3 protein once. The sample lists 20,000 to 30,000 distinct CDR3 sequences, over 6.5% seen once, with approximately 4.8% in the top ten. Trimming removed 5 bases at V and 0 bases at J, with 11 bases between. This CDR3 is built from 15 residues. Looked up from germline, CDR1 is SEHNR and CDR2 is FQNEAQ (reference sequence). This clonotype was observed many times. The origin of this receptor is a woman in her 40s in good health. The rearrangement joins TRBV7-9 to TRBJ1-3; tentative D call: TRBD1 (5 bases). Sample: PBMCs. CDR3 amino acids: CASSPGTSSGNTIYF. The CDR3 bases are TGTGCCAGCAGCCCGGGGACCAGCTCTGGAAACACCATATATTTT.